The subject of this entry is one T cell receptor (beta chain). Its antigen is currently unknown. HIV-negative, healthy adults without recent acute infections or vaccinations were the donors. This sample was included in a study of shared clonotypes between healthy human individuals. Study-level information: CD4 naive and CD4 memory each took three plates per donor, while CD8 naive took two and CD8 memory one.

Overall study results and limits: Naive CD4 clonotypes were shared across a handful of donors at roughly 5%.

The material for each subset, its genomic DNA, was split evenly across several immunoSEQ plates. Here immunoSEQ multiplex PCR was the method, and the copy in TCRdb shows in-frame clones only, minus some. The data show 600,000 to 800,000 clones, 55% to 80% seen once. The receptor was derived from a woman between 25 and 40 years old in good health. The sample comprised memory CD4+ T cells sorted from blood. The subset denotes: CD45RA-negative fraction.

The CDR3 DNA is TGTGCCACTCGAACGATGGGCGGAGGGAACACTGAAGCTTTCTTT. It yields the protein CATRTMGGGNTEAFF. The chain couples TRBV28 to TRBJ1-1, with D unclear. CDR1 MDHEN and CDR2 SYDVKM come from the germline V gene. Trimming removed 10 bases at V and 1 base at J, with 19 bases between. This CDR3 has 15 residues.